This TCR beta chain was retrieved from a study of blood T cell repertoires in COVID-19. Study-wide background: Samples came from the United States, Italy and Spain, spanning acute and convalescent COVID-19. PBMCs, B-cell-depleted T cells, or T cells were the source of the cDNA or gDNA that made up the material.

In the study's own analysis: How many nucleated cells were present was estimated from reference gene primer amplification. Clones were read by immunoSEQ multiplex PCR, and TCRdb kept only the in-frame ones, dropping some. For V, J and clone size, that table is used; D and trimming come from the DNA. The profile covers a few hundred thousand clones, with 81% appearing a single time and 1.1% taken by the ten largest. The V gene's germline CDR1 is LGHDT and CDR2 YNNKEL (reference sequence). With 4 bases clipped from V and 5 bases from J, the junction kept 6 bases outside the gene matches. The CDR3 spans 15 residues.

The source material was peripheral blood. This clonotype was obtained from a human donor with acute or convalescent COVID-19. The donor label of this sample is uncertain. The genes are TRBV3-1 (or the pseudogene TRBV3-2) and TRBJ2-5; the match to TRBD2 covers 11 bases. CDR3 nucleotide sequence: TGTGCCAGCAGCCCCCCTAGCGGGGGGAGGGAGACCCAGTACTTC. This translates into CASSPPSGGRETQYF.